This TCR beta chain was observed in a study of shared clonotypes between healthy human individuals. Sequencing used immunoSEQ multiplex PCR; TCRdb keeps in-frame clones, though not all of them. The sample carries 950,000 to 1,300,000 clones, around 74% recorded once. Germline V gene lookup returns CDR1 ENHRY and CDR2 SYGVKD. Trimming took 10 bases from V and 0 from J, leaving 13 bases between them. CDR3 length equals 14 residues. The chain combines TRBV10-3 with TRBJ2-1; D is possibly TRBD1 or TRBD2 (5 bases each). The sample was memory CD4+ T cells sorted from blood. Subset specified: CD45RA-negative fraction. The sequence was collected from a man in his late teens or twenties in good health. CDR3 bases: TGTGCCACCTCGAGGGACCTCTCCTACAATGAGCAGTTCTTC. It is translated as CATSRDLSYNEQFF.